In its sample, the clone carrying this T cell receptor (beta chain) was seen many times. Its antigen is as yet unknown. Via MiXCR, TCRdb re-called the reads, giving one row per CDR3 protein. This table holds approximately 70,000 distinct CDR3 sequences, approximately 24% found once. The V and J ends lost 5 bases and 7 bases, in that order; junction bases with no gene match: 11. This CDR3 region has 17 residues. Germline CDR1 reads SGHTA; CDR2 reads FQGNSA. This sample is part of a study of T cell repertoires in cytomegalovirus infection. This TCR was recovered from a human donor in good health (CMV status not recorded). Some clones in this sample may be carry-over from other donors' samples. The J gene is TRBJ2-1, the V gene TRBV7-2; 13 bases line up with TRBD2. The sequencing sample was made of PBMCs, sequenced either directly or after in vitro stimulation (not recorded which). The chain's CDR3 is CASSGRTSGSQLNEQFF. The CDR3 DNA sequence: TGTGCCAGCAGCGGTCGGACTAGCGGGAGTCAGTTGAATGAGCAGTTCTTC.